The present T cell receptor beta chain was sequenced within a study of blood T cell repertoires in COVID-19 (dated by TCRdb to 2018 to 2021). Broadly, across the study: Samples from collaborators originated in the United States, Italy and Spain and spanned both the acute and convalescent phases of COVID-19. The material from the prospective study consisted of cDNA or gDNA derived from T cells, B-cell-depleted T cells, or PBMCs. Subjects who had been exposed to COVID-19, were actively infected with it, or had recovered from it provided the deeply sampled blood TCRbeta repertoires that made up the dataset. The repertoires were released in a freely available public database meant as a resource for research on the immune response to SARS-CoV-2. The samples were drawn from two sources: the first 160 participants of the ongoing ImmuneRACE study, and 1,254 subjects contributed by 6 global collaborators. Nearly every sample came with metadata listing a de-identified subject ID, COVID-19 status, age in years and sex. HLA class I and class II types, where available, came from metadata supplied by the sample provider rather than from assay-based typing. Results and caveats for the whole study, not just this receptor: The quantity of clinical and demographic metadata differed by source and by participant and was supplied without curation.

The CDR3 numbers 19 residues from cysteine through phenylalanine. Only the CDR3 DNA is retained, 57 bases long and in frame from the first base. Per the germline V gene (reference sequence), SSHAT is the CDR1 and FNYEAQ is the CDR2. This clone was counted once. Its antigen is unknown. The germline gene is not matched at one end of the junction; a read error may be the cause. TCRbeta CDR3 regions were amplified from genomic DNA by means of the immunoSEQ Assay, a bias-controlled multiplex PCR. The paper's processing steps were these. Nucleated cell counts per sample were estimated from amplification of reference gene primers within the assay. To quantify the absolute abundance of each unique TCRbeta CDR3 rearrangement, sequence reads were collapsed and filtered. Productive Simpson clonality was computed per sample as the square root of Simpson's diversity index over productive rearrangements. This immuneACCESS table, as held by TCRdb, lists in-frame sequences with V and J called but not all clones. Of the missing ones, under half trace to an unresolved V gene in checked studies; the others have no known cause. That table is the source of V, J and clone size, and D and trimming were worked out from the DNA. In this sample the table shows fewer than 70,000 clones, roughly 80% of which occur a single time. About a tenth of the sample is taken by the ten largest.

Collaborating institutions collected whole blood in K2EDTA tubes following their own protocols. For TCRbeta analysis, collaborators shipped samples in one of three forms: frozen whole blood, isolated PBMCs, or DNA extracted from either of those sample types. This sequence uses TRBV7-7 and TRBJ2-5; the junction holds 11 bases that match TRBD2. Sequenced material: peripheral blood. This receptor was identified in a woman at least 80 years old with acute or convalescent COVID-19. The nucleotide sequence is TGTGCTAGCAGCTTAGCGTCCCCCGGCGGGGGACTAGCGGAAGAGACCCAGTACTTC. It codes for CASSLASPGGGLAEETQYF.